The 16 T cell receptor beta chains below come from one sample, sequenced in a study of shared clonotypes between healthy human individuals. CD45RO-negative, CCR7-selected cells formed the naive CD8 fraction, which excluded terminally differentiated effector memory CD45RA+ cells. Libraries were prepared by immunoSEQ multiplex PCR; TCRdb keeps only in-frame clonotypes and omits some of them. The table lists 500,000 to 700,000 clones, approximately 95% of them singletons. Sequencing used naive CD8+ T cells sorted from blood. The receptors stem from a young woman in good health.

The rearrangement joins TRBV27 to TRBJ1-1; TRBD1 agrees at 8 bases. The J segment lost 8 bases and the V segment lost 5 bases, leaving 10 bases of the junction unmatched. The CDR3 covers 14 residues. Germline V gene sequence: CDR1 MNHEY, CDR2 SMNVEV (reference sequence). Written as DNA, the CDR3 is TGTGCCAGCAGTCTGGGGGGGACAGGTGTCGAAGCTTTCTTT. It is translated as CASSLGGTGVEAFF.

This clone was recorded only once. The chain recombines TRBV27 with TRBJ1-2; 10 nucleotides align to TRBD1. This CDR3 comprises 12 residues. V gave up 8 bases and J gave up 8 bases; unmatched junction bases: 5. CDR1 and CDR2 from the germline V gene are MNHEY and SMNVEV (reference sequence). CDR3: CASATGGLGYTF. CDR3 sequence (DNA): TGTGCCAGCGCGACAGGGGGCCTCGGCTACACCTTC.

This rearrangement joins TRBV19 to TRBJ1-2; the match to TRBD1 covers 10 bases. V gave up 5 bases and J gave up 7 bases; unmatched junction bases: 13. The CDR3 is 16 amino acids. Germline CDR1 LNHDA, CDR2 SQIVND (reference sequence). The CDR3 sequence is CASSERQGASVFGYTF. The CDR3 coding sequence is TGTGCCAGTAGTGAAAGACAGGGGGCCTCCGTGTTTGGCTACACCTTC.

The chain uses TRBV5-4 and TRBJ2-7, with unresolved D. The CDR3 contains 11 residues. CDR1 and CDR2 from the germline V gene are SGHNT and YYREEE (reference sequence). The V end lost 2 bases, the J end lost 5 bases, and 5 bases lay between the germline ends. CDR3 nucleotide sequence: TGTGCCAGCAGCTTCATGGACGAGCAGTACTTC. It translates to CASSFMDEQYF.

The genes are TRBV27 and TRBJ2-7; 8 bases fit TRBD2. Germline values: CDR1 MNHEY, CDR2 SMNVEV (reference sequence). CDR3 length equals 14 residues. V gave up 0 bases and J gave up 6 bases; unmatched junction bases: 4. The CDR3 region is CASSLSPRGGEQYF. The CDR3 DNA sequence: TGTGCCAGCAGTTTATCGCCTCGGGGGGGCGAGCAGTACTTC.

This clone was detected only once. This chain joins TRBV7-7 and TRBJ1-4; the D gene is possibly TRBD1 (6 bases). Germline V gene lookup returns CDR1 SSHAT and CDR2 FNYEAQ (reference sequence). The CDR3 spans 15 residues. Trimming removed 4 bases from V and 8 bases from J, with 17 bases in between. Here the CDR3 reads CASSYSTGVGEKLFF. Here the CDR3 DNA reads TGTGCCAGCAGCTACTCGACAGGAGTGGGGGAAAAACTGTTTTTT.

This chain uses TRBV7-9 with TRBJ2-7, with TRBD1 matching 7 bases. CDR3 length equals 15 residues. J lost 7 bases, V lost 5 bases, and 14 bases had no gene match. Germline CDR1 and CDR2: SEHNR and FQNEAQ (reference sequence). CDR3 residues: CASSLAQGNLREQYF. DNA for the CDR3: TGTGCCAGCAGCCTCGCACAGGGGAACCTACGAGAGCAGTACTTC.

The V call is TRBV7-9, the J call TRBJ2-2; 8 bases align to TRBD1. V was clipped by 5 bases and J by 5 bases; unmatched bases: 7. Germline values: CDR1 SEHNR, CDR2 FQNEAQ (reference sequence). The CDR3 totals 15 residues. The CDR3 DNA reads TGTGCCAGCAGCCTACCTCGACAGGGGACCGGGGAGCTGTTTTTT. This codes for CASSLPRQGTGELFF.

For this clone: The same CDR3 arises from other DNA sequences in this sample as well. The chain recombines TRBV6-5 with TRBJ2-7, with 9 bases that match TRBD1. Trimming cost V 2 bases and J 4 bases; bases outside gene matches: 3. The CDR3 runs to 14 residues. Germline V lookup: CDR1 MNHEY, CDR2 SVGAGI. CDR3 amino acids: CASSYAGQGYEQYF. CDR3 in DNA: TGTGCCAGCAGTTACGCGGGACAGGGTTACGAGCAGTACTTC.

The chain couples TRBV29-1 to TRBJ2-7; TRBD2 agrees at 8 bases. V was pared by 5 bases and J by 5 bases, with 14 bases of the junction left unmatched. CDR3 length: 15 amino acids. CDR1 SQVTM and CDR2 ANQGSEA come from the germline V gene. The CDR3 region has the DNA TGCAGCGTTAGAGGCGGGAGGTTGAATCCCCACGAGCAGTACTTC. This encodes CSVRGGRLNPHEQYF.

The chain couples TRBV4-1 to TRBJ1-1; the match to TRBD1 covers 9 bases. This CDR3 comprises 16 residues. CDR1 and CDR2 from the germline V gene are MGHRA and YSYEKL. The trim removed 0 bases at V and 6 bases at J, leaving 8 bases unmatched. CDR3 nucleotides: TGCGCCAGCAGCCAAGACACAGGGGGCTCACGCGCTGAAGCTTTCTTT. Translation: CASSQDTGGSRAEAFF.

As to this clone: Other DNA variants within this sample encode the same CDR3. The rearrangement joins TRBV28 to TRBJ1-5, with D hard to call. Trimming removed 3 bases at V and 0 bases at J, with 6 bases between. Germline-derived CDR1 and CDR2 are MDHEN and SYDVKM. This CDR3 contains 14 residues. CDR3 coding DNA: TGTGCCAGCAGTTTCCGGGATAGCAATCAGCCCCAGCATTTT. Translation gives CASSFRDSNQPQHF.

The chain employs TRBV7-9 and TRBJ2-5; 9 nucleotides align to TRBD2. J lost 0 bases, V lost 1 base, and 9 bases had no gene match. The CDR3 has 18 amino acids. The germline V gene has CDR1 SEHNR and CDR2 FQNEAQ (reference sequence). The CDR3 spells CASSLGPSGKSYQETQYF. The CDR3 DNA is TGTGCCAGCAGCTTAGGCCCTAGCGGGAAGTCCTACCAAGAGACCCAGTACTTC.

The chain recombines TRBV7-2 with TRBJ2-7; D is uncertain. Germline-derived CDR1 and CDR2 are SGHTA and FQGNSA. The CDR3 contains 16 residues. V lost 1 base, J lost 0 bases, and 13 bases lay in between. For the CDR3, the DNA is TGTGCCAGCAGCTTAGTTGGTGGGTCCCTCTCCTACGAGCAGTACTTC. This codes for CASSLVGGSLSYEQYF.

The chain employs TRBV13 and TRBJ2-1; D gene uncertain. CDR3 length equals 13 residues. Germline CDR1 is PRHDT and CDR2 is FYEKMQ (reference sequence). V lost 6 bases to trimming and J lost 8 bases, with 14 bases between them. CDR3 DNA: TGTGCCAGCAGGGGCCGAAGACGGGATGAGCAGTTCTTC. Protein product: CASRGRRRDEQFF.

Comment on this clone: One end of the junction varies from germline; a read error may be responsible. V usage is TRBV10-3 and J usage is TRBJ1-2; D uncertain. This CDR3 spans 14 amino acids. Germline assignment: CDR1 ENHRY and CDR2 SYGVKD. Here the CDR3 DNA reads TGTGCCAGCAGTTACTCGGCCGGGAGCTATGGCTACACCTTC. This sequence encodes CASSYSAGSYGYTF.